This section outlines one T cell receptor beta chain sequence together with its context. This specimen belongs to a study of CD8 T cells in Susac syndrome. It was negative isolation that provided the CD8+ and CD4+ T cells, whereas TEMRA cells were enriched by FACS. Germline V CDR1 and CDR2: DFQATT, SNEGSKA (reference sequence). V was clipped by 6 bases and J by 0 bases, with 18 bases between them. The CDR3 extends over 17 amino acids. Reverse transcription used about 0.45 to 1 ug RNA and random hexamers. Across 54 Vbeta and 13 Jbeta, immunoSEQ multiplex PCR amplified TCR beta CDR3. TCRdb fed the immunoSEQ multiplex PCR reads into MiXCR, producing one record per CDR3 protein. This sample yields around 150,000 distinct CDR3 sequences, of which 85% to 95% are seen a single time; 0.11% belongs to the top ten.

The TCR comes from a human donor with multiple sclerosis. Sequenced material: CD4+ T cells from PBMCs. The chain uses TRBV20-1 and TRBJ2-6, with a weak D call TRBD1 (5 bases). This chain's CDR3 is CSASRTQGLSGANVLTF. The CDR3 DNA reads as TGCAGTGCCTCCAGGACGCAGGGCCTCTCTGGGGCCAACGTCCTGACTTTC.